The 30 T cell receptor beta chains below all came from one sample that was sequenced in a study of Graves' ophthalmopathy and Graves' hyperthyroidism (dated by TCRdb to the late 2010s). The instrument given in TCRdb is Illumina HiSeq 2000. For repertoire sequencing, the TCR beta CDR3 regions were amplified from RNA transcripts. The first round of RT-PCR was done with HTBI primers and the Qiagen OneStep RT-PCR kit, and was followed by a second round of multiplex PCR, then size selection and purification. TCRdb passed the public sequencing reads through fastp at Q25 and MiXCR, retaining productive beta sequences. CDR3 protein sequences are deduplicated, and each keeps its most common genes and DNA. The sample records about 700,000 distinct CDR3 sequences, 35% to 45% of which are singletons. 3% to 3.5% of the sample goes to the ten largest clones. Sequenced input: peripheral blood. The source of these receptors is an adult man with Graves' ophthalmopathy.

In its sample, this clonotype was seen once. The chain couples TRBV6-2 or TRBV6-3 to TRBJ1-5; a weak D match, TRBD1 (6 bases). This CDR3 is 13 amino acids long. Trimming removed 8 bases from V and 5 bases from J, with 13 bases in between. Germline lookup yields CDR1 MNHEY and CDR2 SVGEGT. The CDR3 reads CASAPDSYQPQHF. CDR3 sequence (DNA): TGTGCCAGCGCACCGGACAGTTATCAGCCCCAGCATTTT.

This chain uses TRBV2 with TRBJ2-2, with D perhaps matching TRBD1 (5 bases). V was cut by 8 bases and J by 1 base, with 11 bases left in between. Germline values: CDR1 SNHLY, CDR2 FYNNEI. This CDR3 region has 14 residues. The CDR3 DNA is TGTGCCAGCTCACAACAGGAGAACACCGGGGAGCTGTTTTTT. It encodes CASSQQENTGELFF. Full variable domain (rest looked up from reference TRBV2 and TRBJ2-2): EPEVTQTPSHQVTQMGQEVILRCVPISNHLYFYWYRQILGQKVEFLVSFYNNEISEKSEIFDDQFSVERPDGSNFTLKIRSTKLEDSAMYFCASSQQENTGELFFGEGSRLTVL.

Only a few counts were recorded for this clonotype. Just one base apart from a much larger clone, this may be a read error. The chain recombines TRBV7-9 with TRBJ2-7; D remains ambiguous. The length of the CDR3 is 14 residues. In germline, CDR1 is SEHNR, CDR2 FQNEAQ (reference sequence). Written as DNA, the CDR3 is TGTGCCAGCAGCTTAAATACAGTATCCTACGGGCAGTACTTC. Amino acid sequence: CASSLNTVSYGQYF. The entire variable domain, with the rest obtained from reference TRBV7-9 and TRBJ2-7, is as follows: DTGVSQNPRHKITKRGQNVTFRCDPISEHNRLYWYRQTLGQGPEFLTYFQNEAQLEKSRLLSDRFSAERPKGSFSTLEIQRTEQGDSAMYLCASSLNTVSYGQYFGPGTRLTVT.

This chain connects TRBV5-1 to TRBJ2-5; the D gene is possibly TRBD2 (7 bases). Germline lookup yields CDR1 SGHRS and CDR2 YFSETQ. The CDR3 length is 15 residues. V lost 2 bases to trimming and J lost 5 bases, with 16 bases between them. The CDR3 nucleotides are TGCGCCAGCAGCTTTGGGGGGGCCCCCGGGGAGACCCAGTACTTC. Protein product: CASSFGGAPGETQYF. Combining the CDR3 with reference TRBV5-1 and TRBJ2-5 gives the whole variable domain KAGVTQTPRYLIKTRGQQVTLSCSPISGHRSVSWYQQTPGQGLQFLFEYFSETQRNKGNFPGRFSGRQFSNSRSEMNVSTLELGDSALYLCASSFGGAPGETQYFGPGTRLLVL.

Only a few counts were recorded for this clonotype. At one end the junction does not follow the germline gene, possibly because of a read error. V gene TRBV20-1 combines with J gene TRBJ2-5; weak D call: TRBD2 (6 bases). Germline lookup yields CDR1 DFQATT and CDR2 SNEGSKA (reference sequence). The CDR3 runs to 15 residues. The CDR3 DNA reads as TGCAGTACTAGAGATCCCACTAGCACCCAAGAGACCCAGTACTTC. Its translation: CSTRDPTSTQETQYF.

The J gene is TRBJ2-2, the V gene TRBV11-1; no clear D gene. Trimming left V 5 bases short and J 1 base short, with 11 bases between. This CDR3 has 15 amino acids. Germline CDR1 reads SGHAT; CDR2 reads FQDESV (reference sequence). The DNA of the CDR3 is TGTGCCAGCAGCCAGGTGGAAGTGAACACCGGGGAGCTGTTTTTT. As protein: CASSQVEVNTGELFF.

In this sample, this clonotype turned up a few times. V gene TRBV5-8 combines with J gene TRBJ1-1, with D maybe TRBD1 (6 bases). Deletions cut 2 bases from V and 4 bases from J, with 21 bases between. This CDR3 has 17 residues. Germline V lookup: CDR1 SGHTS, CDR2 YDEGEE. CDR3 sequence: CASSFYRDTSPSTEAFF. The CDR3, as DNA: TGTGCCAGCAGCTTTTACCGGGACACAAGCCCGAGCACTGAAGCTTTCTTT.

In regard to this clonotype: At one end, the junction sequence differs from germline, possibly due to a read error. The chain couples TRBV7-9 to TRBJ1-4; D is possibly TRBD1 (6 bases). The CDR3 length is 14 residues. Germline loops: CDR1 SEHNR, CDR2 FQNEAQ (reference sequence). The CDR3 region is CASSSKGGGEKLSF. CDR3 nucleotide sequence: TGTGCCAGCAGCTCCAAAGGGGGTGGAGAAAAACTGTCTTTT.

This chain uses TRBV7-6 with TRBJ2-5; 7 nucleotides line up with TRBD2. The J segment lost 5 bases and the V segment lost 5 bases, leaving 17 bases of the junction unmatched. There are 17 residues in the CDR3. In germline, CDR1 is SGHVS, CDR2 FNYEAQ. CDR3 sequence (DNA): TGTGCCAGCAGCGCGATGGGGGGGATTCTCGACAAGGAGACCCAGTACTTC. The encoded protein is CASSAMGGILDKETQYF.

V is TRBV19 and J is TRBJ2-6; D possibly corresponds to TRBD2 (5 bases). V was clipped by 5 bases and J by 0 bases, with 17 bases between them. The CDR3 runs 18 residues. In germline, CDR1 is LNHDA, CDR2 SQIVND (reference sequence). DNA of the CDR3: TGTGCCAGTAGTCCATCCGCCGGCGGAGGCTCTGGGGCCAACGTCCTGACTTTC. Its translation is CASSPSAGGGSGANVLTF.

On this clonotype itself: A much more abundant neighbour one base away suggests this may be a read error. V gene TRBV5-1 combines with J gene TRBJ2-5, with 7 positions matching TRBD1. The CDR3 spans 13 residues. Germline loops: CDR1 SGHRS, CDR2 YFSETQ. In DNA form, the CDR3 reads TGCGCCGGCAGTCGGGACAGTGATGAGACCCAGTACTTC. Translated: CAGSRDSDETQYF.

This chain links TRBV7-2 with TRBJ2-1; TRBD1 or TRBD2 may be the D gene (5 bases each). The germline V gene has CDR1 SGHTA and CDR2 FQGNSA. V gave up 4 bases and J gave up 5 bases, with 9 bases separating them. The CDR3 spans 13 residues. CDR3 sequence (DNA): TGTGCCAGCAGCTCCGGGACCAACAATGAGCAGTTCTTC. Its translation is CASSSGTNNEQFF.

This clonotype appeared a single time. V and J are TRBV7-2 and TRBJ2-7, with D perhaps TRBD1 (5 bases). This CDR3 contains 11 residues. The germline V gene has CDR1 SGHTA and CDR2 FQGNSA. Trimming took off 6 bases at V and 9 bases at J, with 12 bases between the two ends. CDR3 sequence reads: CASRGQGRQYF. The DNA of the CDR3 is TGTGCCAGCAGGGGGCAGGGCAGGCAGTACTTC. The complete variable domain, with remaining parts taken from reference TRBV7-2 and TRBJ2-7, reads GAGVSQSPSNKVTEKGKDVELRCDPISGHTALYWYRQSLGQGLEFLIYFQGNSAPDKSGLPSDRFSAERTGGSVSTLTIQRTQQEDSAVYLCASRGQGRQYFGPGTRLTVT.

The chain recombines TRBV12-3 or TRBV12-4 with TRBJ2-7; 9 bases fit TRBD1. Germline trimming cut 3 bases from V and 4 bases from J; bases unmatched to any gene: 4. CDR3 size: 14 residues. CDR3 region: CASSFGQGKYEQYF. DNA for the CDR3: TGTGCCAGCAGTTTTGGACAGGGGAAGTACGAGCAGTACTTC.

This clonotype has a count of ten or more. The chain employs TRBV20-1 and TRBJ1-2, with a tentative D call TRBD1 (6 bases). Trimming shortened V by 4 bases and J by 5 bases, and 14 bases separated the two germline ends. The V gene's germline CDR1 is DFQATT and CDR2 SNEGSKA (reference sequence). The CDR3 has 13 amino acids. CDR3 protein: CSANALQGYGYTF. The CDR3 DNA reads TGCAGTGCTAACGCATTACAGGGTTATGGCTACACCTTC.

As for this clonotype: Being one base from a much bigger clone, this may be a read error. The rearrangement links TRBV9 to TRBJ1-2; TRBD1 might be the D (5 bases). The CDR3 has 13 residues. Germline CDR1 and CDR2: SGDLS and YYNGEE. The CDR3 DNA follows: TGTGCCAGCAGCGTTTGGGGCGCGGGTGGCTGCACCTTC. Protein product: CASSVWGAGGCTF.

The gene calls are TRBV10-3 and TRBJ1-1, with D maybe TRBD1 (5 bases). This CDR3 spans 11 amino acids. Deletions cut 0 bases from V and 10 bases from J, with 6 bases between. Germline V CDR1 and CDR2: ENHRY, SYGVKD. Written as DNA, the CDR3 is TGTGCCATCAGTGAGTCGGGGACAGCTTTCTTT. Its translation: CAISESGTAFF.

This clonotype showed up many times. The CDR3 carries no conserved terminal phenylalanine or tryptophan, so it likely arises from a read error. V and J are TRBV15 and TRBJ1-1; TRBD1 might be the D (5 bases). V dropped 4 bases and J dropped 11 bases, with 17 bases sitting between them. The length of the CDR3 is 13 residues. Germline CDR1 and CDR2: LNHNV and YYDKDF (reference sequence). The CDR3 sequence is CATSTRAGVVAFL. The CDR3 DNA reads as TGTGCCACCAGCACCCGGGCGGGGGTCGTTGCTTTCCTT.

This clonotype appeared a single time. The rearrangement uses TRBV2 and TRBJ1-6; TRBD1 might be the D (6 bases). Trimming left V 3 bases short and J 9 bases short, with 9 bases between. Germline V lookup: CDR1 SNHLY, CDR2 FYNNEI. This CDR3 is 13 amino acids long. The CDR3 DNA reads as TGTGCCAGCAGTGAGCGGGGGGCTTCACCCCTCCACTTT. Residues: CASSERGASPLHF.

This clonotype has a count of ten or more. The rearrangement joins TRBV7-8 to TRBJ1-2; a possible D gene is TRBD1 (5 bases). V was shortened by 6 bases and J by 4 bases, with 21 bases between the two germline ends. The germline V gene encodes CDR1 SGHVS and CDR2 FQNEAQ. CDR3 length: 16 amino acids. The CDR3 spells CASRRAPYRDGYGYTF. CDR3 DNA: TGTGCCAGCAGAAGAGCCCCCTATCGGGACGGCTATGGCTACACCTTC.

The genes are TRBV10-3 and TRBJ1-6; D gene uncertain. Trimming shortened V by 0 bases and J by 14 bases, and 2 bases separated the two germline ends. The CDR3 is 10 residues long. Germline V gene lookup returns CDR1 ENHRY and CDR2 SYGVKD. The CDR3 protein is CAISESALHF. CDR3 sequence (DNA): TGTGCCATCAGTGAGTCAGCCCTCCACTTT.

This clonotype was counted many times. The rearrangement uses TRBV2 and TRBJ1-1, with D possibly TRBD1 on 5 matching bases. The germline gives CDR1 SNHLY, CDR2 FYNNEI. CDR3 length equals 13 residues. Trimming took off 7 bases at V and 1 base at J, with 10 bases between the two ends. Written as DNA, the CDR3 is TGTGCCAGCACGGGGACTTGGAACACTGAAGCTTTCTTT. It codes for CASTGTWNTEAFF.

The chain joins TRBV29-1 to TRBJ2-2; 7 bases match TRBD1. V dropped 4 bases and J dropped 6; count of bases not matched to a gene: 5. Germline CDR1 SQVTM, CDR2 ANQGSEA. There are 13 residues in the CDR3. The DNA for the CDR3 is TGCAGCGTTGTGACAGGGAGAGCCGGGGAGCTGTTTTTT. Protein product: CSVVTGRAGELFF.

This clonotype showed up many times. Here the CDR3 reads CASSLDTAGVHEQYF. The CDR3 bases are TGCGCCAGCAGCTTGGATACAGCGGGAGTGCACGAGCAGTACTTC. The chain has TRBV5-1 and TRBJ2-7, with TRBD2 identical over 8 bases. The CDR3 runs to 15 residues. V was clipped by 0 bases and J by 5 bases; unmatched bases: 7. Looked up from germline, CDR1 is SGHRS and CDR2 is YFSETQ.

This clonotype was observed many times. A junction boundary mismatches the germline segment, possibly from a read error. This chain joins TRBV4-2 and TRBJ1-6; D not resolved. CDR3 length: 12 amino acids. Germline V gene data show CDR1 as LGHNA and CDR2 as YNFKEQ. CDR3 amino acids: CASSQSGQALNF. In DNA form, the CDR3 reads TGTGCCAGCAGCCAATCGGGTCAGGCCCTTAACTTT.

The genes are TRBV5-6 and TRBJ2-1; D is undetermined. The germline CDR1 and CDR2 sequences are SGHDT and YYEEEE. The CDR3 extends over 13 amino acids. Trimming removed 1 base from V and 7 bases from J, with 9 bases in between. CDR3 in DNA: TGTGCCAGCAGCTTGATGTTGCGAAATGAGCAGTTCTTC. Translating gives CASSLMLRNEQFF.

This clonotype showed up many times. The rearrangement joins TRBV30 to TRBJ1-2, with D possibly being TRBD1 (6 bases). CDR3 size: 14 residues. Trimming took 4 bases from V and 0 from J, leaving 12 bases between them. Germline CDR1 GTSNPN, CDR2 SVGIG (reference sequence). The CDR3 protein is CAWTRTAANYGYTF. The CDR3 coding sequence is TGTGCCTGGACCCGGACAGCAGCTAACTATGGCTACACCTTC.

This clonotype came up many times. Written as DNA, the CDR3 is TGTGCCAGCAGTGAAACTACAGGGGGCAGTGGCTACACCTTC. This encodes CASSETTGGSGYTF. The genes are TRBV25-1 and TRBJ1-2; 9 nucleotides line up with TRBD1. V was clipped by 2 bases and J by 7 bases; unmatched bases: 5. The CDR3 contains 14 residues. Germline V gene sequence: CDR1 MGHDK, CDR2 SYGVNS.

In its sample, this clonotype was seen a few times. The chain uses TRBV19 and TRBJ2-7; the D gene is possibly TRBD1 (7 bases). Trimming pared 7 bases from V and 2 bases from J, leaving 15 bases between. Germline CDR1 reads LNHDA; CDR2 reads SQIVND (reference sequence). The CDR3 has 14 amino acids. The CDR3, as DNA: TGTGCCAGTACGCAGGGGGGCGGTGCCTACGAGCAGTACTTC. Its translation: CASTQGGGAYEQYF.

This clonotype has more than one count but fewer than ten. CDR3 in DNA: TGCGCCAGCAGCCTCGGGACTAGCGGCCGCTACGAGCAGTACTTC. Translating it yields CASSLGTSGRYEQYF. V gene TRBV4-1 combines with J gene TRBJ2-7, with TRBD2 identical over 11 bases. CDR1 and CDR2 from the germline V gene are MGHRA and YSYEKL. The J segment lost 3 bases and the V segment lost 4 bases, leaving 5 bases of the junction unmatched. This CDR3 spans 15 amino acids.